This TCR beta chain was recovered during a study of cytotoxic CD8 clonotypes in ibrutinib-treated CLL. To note about this clone: The antigen is undetermined.

The intended depth for sequencing was 1 in 200,000 to 1 in 1 million T cells. Profiled with immunoSEQ multiplex PCR; TCRdb holds only in-frame clones, not every one. Of fewer than 300,000 clones in the sample, around 77% were seen once. Overall study results and limits: Baseline clonality exceeded age-matched healthy donors and tracked circulating CD8+ T-cell counts. Public clonotypes occurred uncommonly; on treatment, they contracted or remained stable.

V lost 0 bases to trimming and J lost 2 bases, with 16 bases between them. This CDR3 has 17 amino acids. Germline CDR1 is KGHSH and CDR2 is LQKENI. The receptor comes from a human donor with chronic lymphocytic leukemia. The sequenced sample was PBMCs, obtained at disease progression, from a patient treated with ibrutinib. The chain couples TRBV18 to TRBJ1-1; no clear D gene. The CDR3 protein is CASSPPFGFKGNTEAFF. The CDR3 nucleotides are TGTGCCAGCTCACCACCGTTCGGGTTCAAGGGAAACACTGAAGCTTTCTTT.